The present entry profiles one TCR beta chain with its context. Its antigen is not yet known. Per-base qualities were not stored, and no clone one base away is much larger. This record belongs to a study of neoadjuvant anti-PD-1 for oral cavity cancer (dated by TCRdb to 2020 to 2022). Background on the whole study: Before curative-intent surgical resection, most patients were given three to four biweekly doses of nivolumab at 3 mg/kg. Patients who did not progress were given a fourth nivolumab dose at about day 43 and had definitive surgical resection on days 50-56. Patients with complete response, partial response or stable disease by RECIST 1.1 were defined as responders, whereas patients with progression were defined as non-responders. The parent correlative cohort had 12 to 13 patients and a response rate of roughly 32%. What the authors observed across the whole study: After neoadjuvant nivolumab, T cell clonality (Gini index) in PBMCs was significantly higher in non-responders than in responders. Higher pretreatment blood TCRbeta clonality and lower post-treatment tumor TCRbeta clonality were correlated with higher pretreatment blood Treg/Th17 ratios. The TCR analyses had only three patients in each response group, and the authors called for validation in larger cohorts.

V is cut by 7 bases and J by 7 bases, and the space between the germline ends is 16 bases. Looking up the germline V gene yields CDR1 MNHEY and CDR2 SVGAGI. Measured from the cysteine to the phenylalanine, the CDR3 is 13 residues long. The DNA shown is the 39-base CDR3, in frame from base 1. What the time point label conveys for this sample: before neoadjuvant nivolumab. Patients were newly diagnosed with stage II-IVA oral cavity squamous cell carcinoma and had received no prior systemic or radiation treatment. The cohort was made up of patients with locally advanced, HPV-negative oral cavity squamous cell carcinoma. Peripheral blood mononuclear cells were analyzed directly, without maintenance or expansion in culture. Samples were obtained from a longitudinal correlative study of a single-arm phase II trial of neoadjuvant nivolumab in oral cavity squamous cell carcinoma. Subject-matched pre- and post-treatment PBMCs and tumors from three responders and three non-responders were subjected to genomic DNA-based TCRbeta sequencing. Peripheral blood mononuclear cells were collected before nivolumab treatment and were collected again after treatment, at the time of surgery. The Maxwell RSC DNA from Cells kit was used to extract genomic DNA from PBMCs.

For deep sequencing, each PBMC sample was run in six replicates, with libraries mostly built from roughly 460 ng of input genomic DNA. The immunoSEQ hsTCRbeta kit was used to prepare TCRbeta libraries according to the manufacturer's instructions. Sequencing of the completed libraries took place using an Illumina NovaSeq 6000 S4 flow cell after they had been pooled to about 3 nM. The source study handled its data this way. The immunoSEQ Analyzer was used for raw data preprocessing and quality control. The analysis was limited to productive rearrangements, and each clonotype was defined by a unique CDR3 amino acid sequence. Repertoire clonality was estimated as the Gini-Simpson index, which was calculated using the R package tcR. Student's t test was used to compare Gini indices, while Pearson correlation assessed associations with tumor size change. The clones in this table, taken by TCRdb from immuneACCESS, are in-frame only. Not every clone is retained; where verified, under half of the shortfall comes from an unresolved V gene, and the cause of the rest is unknown. V and J calls and clone size are given by that table; D and trimming were obtained from the DNA. The sample has more than 10,000 clones on record, about 60% of them singletons. Together, the top ten hold 2% to 2.5% of the sample.

This sequence uses TRBV6-5 and TRBJ1-2; a tentative D call is TRBD1 (6 bases match). This clonotype was sampled from a person between 40 and 80 years old with oral cavity squamous cell carcinoma. This material consisted of PBMCs, taken before nivolumab (anti-PD-1) treatment. The CDR3 protein: CASKLGGASGYTF. The nucleotides read TGTGCCAGCAAGTTGGGGGGGGCTAGTGGCTACACCTTC.